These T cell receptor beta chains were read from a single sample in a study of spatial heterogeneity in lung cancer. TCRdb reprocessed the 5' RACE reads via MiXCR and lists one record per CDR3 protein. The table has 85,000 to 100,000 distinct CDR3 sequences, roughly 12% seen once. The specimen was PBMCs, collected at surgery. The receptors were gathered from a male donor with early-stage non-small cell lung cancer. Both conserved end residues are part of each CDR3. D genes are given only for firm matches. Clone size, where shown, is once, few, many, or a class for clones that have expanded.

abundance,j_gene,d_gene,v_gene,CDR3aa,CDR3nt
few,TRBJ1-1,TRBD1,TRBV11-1,CASSPGTGRTEAFF,TGTGCCAGCAGCCCTGGGACAGGGCGGACTGAAGCTTTCTTT
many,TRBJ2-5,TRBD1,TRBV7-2,CASSLGTGGYQETQYF,TGTGCCAGCAGCTTAGGGACAGGGGGCTACCAAGAGACCCAGTACTTC
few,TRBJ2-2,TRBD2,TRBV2,CASSALVSGSSLANTGELFF,TGTGCCAGCAGTGCACTGGTTAGCGGGAGCTCTTTAGCGAACACCGGGGAGCTGTTTTTT
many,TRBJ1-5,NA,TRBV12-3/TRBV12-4,CASSTGYEPQHF,TGTGCCAGCAGTACAGGGTATGAGCCCCAGCATTTT
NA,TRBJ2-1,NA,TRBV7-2,CASSLETYNEQFF,TGTGCCAGCAGCTTAGAGACGTACAATGAGCAGTTCTTC
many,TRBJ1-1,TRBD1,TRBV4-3,CASSQDRGTGGDTEAFF,TGCGCCAGCAGCCAAGACAGAGGGACAGGTGGCGACACTGAAGCTTTCTTT
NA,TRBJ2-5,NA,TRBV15,CATSRPGRGETQYF,TGTGCCACCAGCAGACCAGGGCGGGGAGAGACCCAGTACTTC
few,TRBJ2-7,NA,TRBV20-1,CSARDARDHSYEQYF,TGCAGTGCTAGAGATGCCCGAGACCATTCCTACGAGCAGTACTTC
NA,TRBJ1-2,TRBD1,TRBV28,CASSLRQGGYTF,TGTGCCAGCAGTTTGAGACAGGGGGGCTACACCTTC
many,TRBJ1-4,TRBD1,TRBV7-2,CASSPRPGGATNEKLFF,TGTGCCAGCAGCCCCCGCCCAGGGGGCGCGACTAATGAAAAACTGTTTTTT
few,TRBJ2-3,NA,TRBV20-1,CSAREGNWADTQYF,TGCAGTGCTAGAGAGGGGAATTGGGCAGATACGCAGTATTTT
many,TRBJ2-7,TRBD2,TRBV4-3,CASSQRESYEQYF,TGCGCCAGCAGCCAGCGGGAGTCGTACGAGCAGTACTTC
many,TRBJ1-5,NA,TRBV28,CASRGYSNQPQHF,TGTGCCAGCAGAGGTTATAGCAATCAGCCCCAGCATTTT
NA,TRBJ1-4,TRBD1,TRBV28,CASSFRDRGTRKLFF,TGTGCCAGCAGTTTCAGGGACAGGGGAACGAGAAAACTGTTTTTT
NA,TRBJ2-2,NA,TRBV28,CAGRVNGELFF,TGTGCCGGACGGGTGAACGGGGAGCTGTTTTTT
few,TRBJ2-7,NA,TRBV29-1,CSVGMSGEQYF,TGCAGCGTTGGCATGTCCGGGGAGCAGTACTTC
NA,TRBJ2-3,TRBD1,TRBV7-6,CASSPRDRTGGADTQYF,TGTGCCAGCAGCCCGAGGGATCGGACAGGGGGCGCAGATACGCAGTATTTT
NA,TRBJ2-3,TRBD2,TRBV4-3,CASSQGKLAGTGNTQYF,TGCGCCAGCAGCCAAGGAAAACTAGCGGGGACGGGAAATACGCAGTATTTT
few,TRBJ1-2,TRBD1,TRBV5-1,CASSLGQGPPGYTF,TGCGCCAGCAGCTTGGGACAGGGGCCGCCTGGCTACACCTTC
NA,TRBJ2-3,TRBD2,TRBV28,CASGGLEREADTQYF,TGTGCCAGCGGGGGACTCGAGCGGGAGGCAGATACGCAGTATTTT
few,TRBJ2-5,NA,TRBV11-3,CASSSDSWGTQYF,TGTGCCAGCAGCTCCGACAGCTGGGGGACCCAGTACTTC
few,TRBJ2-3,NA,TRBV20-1,CSGNLGESTDTQYF,TGCAGTGGGAACTTGGGGGAAAGCACAGATACGCAGTATTTT
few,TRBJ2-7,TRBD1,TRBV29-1,CSVEGTGSGEQYF,TGCAGCGTTGAGGGGACAGGGTCGGGCGAGCAGTACTTC
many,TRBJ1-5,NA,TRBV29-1,CSVGENSNQPQHF,TGCAGCGTTGGTGAGAATAGCAATCAGCCCCAGCATTTT
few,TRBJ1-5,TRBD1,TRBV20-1,CSAEPRDRGNQPQHF,TGCAGTGCGGAGCCCCGGGACAGGGGCAATCAGCCCCAGCATTTT
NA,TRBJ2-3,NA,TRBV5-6,CASSRMQRDTQYF,TGTGCCAGCAGCCGGATGCAGCGAGATACGCAGTATTTT
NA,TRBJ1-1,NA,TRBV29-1,CSVGSGDRNTEAFF,TGCAGCGTTGGGTCAGGGGACCGGAACACTGAAGCTTTCTTT
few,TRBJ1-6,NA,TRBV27,CASSGGTSSPLHF,TGTGCCAGCAGTGGGGGGACAAGCTCACCCCTCCACTTT
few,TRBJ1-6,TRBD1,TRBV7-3,CASSFGTANSPLHF,TGTGCCAGCAGCTTTGGGACAGCAAATTCACCCCTCCACTTT
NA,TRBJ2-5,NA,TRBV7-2,CASSSTQQGLTQYF,TGTGCCAGCAGCTCAACCCAACAGGGCCTGACCCAGTACTTC
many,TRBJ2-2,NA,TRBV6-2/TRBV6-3,CASSKTEVGELFF,TGTGCCAGCAGCAAAACGGAGGTGGGGGAGCTGTTTTTT
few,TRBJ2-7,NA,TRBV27,CASSAQAGFTYEQYF,TGTGCCAGCAGCGCCCAGGCAGGATTCACCTACGAGCAGTACTTC
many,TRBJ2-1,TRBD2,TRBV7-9,CASSLGAGGYNEQFF,TGTGCCAGCAGCTTAGGAGCGGGGGGCTACAATGAGCAGTTCTTC
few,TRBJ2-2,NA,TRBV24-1,CATSDYAGPGNTGELFF,TGTGCCACCAGTGATTACGCGGGACCGGGGAACACCGGGGAGCTGTTTTTT
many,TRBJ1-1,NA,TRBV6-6,CASSYSSASSGTEAFF,TGTGCCAGCAGTTACTCGAGCGCCAGTAGCGGCACTGAAGCTTTCTTT
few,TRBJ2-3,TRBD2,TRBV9,CASSETSADTQYF,TGTGCCAGCAGCGAGACTAGCGCAGATACGCAGTATTTT
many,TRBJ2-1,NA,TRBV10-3,CAISDREGQGYQEQFF,TGTGCCATCAGTGACCGGGAGGGACAGGGATATCAGGAGCAGTTCTTC
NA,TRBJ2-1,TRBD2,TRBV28,CASSLAGLASDEQFF,TGTGCCAGCAGTTTGGCGGGACTAGCGAGCGATGAGCAGTTCTTC
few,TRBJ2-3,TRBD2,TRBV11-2,CASTLSGVGTDTQYF,TGTGCCAGCACCCTTAGCGGGGTCGGCACAGATACGCAGTATTTT
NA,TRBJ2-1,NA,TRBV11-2,CASSLGTGYNEQFF,TGTGCCAGCAGCTTAGGCACGGGCTACAATGAGCAGTTCTTC
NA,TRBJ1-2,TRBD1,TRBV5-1,CASSKDRGGYGYTF,TGCGCCAGCAGCAAGGACAGGGGCGGGTATGGCTACACCTTC
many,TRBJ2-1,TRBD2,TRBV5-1,CASSLASGLYNEQFF,TGCGCCAGCAGCTTGGCTAGCGGCCTCTACAATGAGCAGTTCTTC
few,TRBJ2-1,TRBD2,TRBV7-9,CASSLGLWTSDYNEQFF,TGTGCCAGCAGCTTAGGTTTGTGGACTAGCGACTACAATGAGCAGTTCTTC
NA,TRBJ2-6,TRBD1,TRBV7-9,CASSSPGQGIAGANVLTF,TGTGCCAGCAGCTCCCCGGGACAGGGGATCGCTGGGGCCAACGTCCTGACTTTC
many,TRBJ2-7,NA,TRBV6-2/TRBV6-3,CASTGAREQYF,TGTGCCAGCACGGGGGCCCGGGAGCAGTACTTC
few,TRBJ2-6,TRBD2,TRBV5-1,CASSYGLAGTGANVLTF,TGCGCCAGCAGCTACGGACTAGCGGGTACTGGGGCCAACGTCCTGACTTTC
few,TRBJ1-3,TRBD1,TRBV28,CASSGRQGNSGNTIYF,TGTGCCAGCAGTGGCCGACAGGGAAACTCTGGAAACACCATATATTTT
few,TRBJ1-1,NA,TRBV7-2,CASSLQGFNTEAFF,TGTGCCAGCAGCCTGCAGGGGTTCAACACTGAAGCTTTCTTT
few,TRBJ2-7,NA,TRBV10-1,CASSELTQSYEQYF,TGCGCCAGCAGTGAGTTAACCCAATCCTACGAGCAGTACTTC
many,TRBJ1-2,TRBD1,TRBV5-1,CASSPEAGTEMGYTF,TGCGCCAGCAGCCCGGAAGCCGGGACAGAGATGGGCTACACCTTC
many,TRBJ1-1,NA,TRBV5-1,CASRYRESRTEAFF,TGCGCCAGCAGGTACAGGGAAAGTCGTACTGAAGCTTTCTTT
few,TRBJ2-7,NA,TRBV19,CASSKANSYEQYF,TGTGCCAGTAGTAAAGCGAACTCCTACGAGCAGTACTTC
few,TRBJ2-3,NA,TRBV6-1,CASSDQFPDTQYF,TGTGCCAGCAGTGATCAGTTTCCAGATACGCAGTATTTT